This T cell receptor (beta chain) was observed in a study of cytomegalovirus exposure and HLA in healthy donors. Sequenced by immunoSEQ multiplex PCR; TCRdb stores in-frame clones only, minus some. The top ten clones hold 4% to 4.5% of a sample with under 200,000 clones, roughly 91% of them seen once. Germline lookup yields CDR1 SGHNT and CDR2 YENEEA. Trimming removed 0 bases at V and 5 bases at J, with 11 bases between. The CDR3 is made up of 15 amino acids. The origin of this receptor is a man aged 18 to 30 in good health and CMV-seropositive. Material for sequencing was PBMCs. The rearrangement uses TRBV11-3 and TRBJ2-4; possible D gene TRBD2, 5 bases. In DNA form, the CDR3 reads TGTGCCAGCAGCTTAGAATCCGGGGTGGAAAACATTCAGTACTTC. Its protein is CASSLESGVENIQYF.